A single sample is the source of the 8 T cell receptor beta chains below, sequenced in a study of siplizumab effects on memory and regulatory T cells (dated by TCRdb to 2018 to 2020). Library preparation used the immunoSEQ multiplex PCR assay. This is the immuneACCESS table as TCRdb keeps it, with only in-frame sequences that have V and J called. A part of the clones is gone; compared with another copy, unresolved V genes explain less than half, and the rest is unexplained. The sample contains 99,000 or so clones, 85% to 95% of them found a single time. Of the sample, approximately 1.2% falls within the top ten clones. The sequenced sample consisted of non-Treg CD4+ T cells sorted from blood. Per the publication, the cell subset or site label means: FACS-sorted unstimulated CD4+ non-regulatory T cells. The receptors come from a human donor in good health.

The chain uses TRBV19 and TRBJ2-7, with a weak D call TRBD2 (6 bases). CDR3 size: 16 residues. Trimming removed 8 bases from V and 0 bases from J, with 20 bases in between. Germline V gene data show CDR1 as LNHDA and CDR2 as SQIVND (reference sequence). The CDR3 DNA reads TGTGCCAGTTCTCCTCAAAGCCCGGGACTCTCCTACGAGCAGTACTTC. It is translated as CASSPQSPGLSYEQYF.

V is TRBV2 and J is TRBJ2-1; 7 bases agree with TRBD2. Germline V gene data show CDR1 as SNHLY and CDR2 as FYNNEI. The CDR3 covers 14 residues. CDR3 residues: CVCQAGDRYNEQFF. The CDR3 DNA sequence: TGTGTATGCCAGGCGGGGGACCGATACAATGAGCAGTTCTTC.

This clone was seen only once. In DNA, the CDR3 is TGTGCCAGCAGTTTGCTTGGGTTCTCCTACAATGAGCAGTTCTTC. Translating gives CASSLLGFSYNEQFF. This rearrangement joins TRBV6-1 to TRBJ2-1; D is ambiguous. CDR3 length: 15 residues. The ends were cut back, 5 bases at V and 0 bases at J, with 11 bases in the middle. CDR1 is MNHNS, CDR2 SASEGT, per germline.

This chain connects TRBV30 to TRBJ2-2, with D maybe TRBD2 (6 bases). This CDR3 has 15 residues. Per germline, CDR1 GTSNPN and CDR2 SVGIG (reference sequence). Trimming took 1 base from V and 5 from J, leaving 14 bases between them. The chain's CDR3 is CAWSGRRRGTGELFF. DNA for the CDR3: TGTGCCTGGAGTGGAAGACGGAGGGGAACCGGGGAGCTGTTTTTT.

The CDR3 DNA is TGTGCCAGCTCATCAGAGGGGGGGCAGGACTATGGCTACACCTTC. Amino acids: CASSSEGGQDYGYTF. The gene calls are TRBV18 and TRBJ1-2; a weak D match, TRBD1 (6 bases). CDR1 is KGHSH, CDR2 LQKENI, per germline. The CDR3 extends over 15 amino acids. V lost 5 bases and J lost 3, with 16 bases in between.

The chain has TRBV7-9 and TRBJ2-6; 8 bases map to TRBD1. V was clipped by 1 base and J by 0 bases; unmatched bases: 2. The CDR3 spans 17 residues. CDR1 and CDR2 from the germline V gene are SEHNR and FQNEAQ (reference sequence). CDR3 in amino acids: CASSLGQGYSGANVLTF. The CDR3 region has the DNA TGTGCCAGCAGCTTAGGACAGGGGTACTCTGGGGCCAACGTCCTGACTTTC. Full variable domain (outside the CDR3, taken from reference TRBV7-9 and TRBJ2-6): DTGVSQNPRHKITKRGQNVTFRCDPISEHNRLYWYRQTLGQGPEFLTYFQNEAQLEKSRLLSDRFSAERPKGSFSTLEIQRTEQGDSAMYLCASSLGQGYSGANVLTFGAGSRLTVL.

The V gene is TRBV4-1, the J gene TRBJ2-7; 8 positions match TRBD1. This CDR3 is 16 amino acids long. With V trimmed by 1 base and J by 3 bases, 8 bases remained unmatched. Germline CDR1 reads MGHRA; CDR2 reads YSYEKL. Here the CDR3 reads CASSQASGQGFYEQYF. As DNA, the CDR3 is TGCGCCAGCAGCCAAGCATCAGGACAGGGCTTCTACGAGCAGTACTTC.

This clone was detected only once. This chain links TRBV9 with TRBJ2-3; no clear D gene. This CDR3 spans 12 amino acids. The V gene's germline CDR1 is SGDLS and CDR2 YYNGEE. The V gene lost 0 bases and the J gene lost 4 bases, with 3 bases spanning the gap. CDR3 sequence reads: CASSVAADTQYF. In nucleotides, the CDR3 is TGTGCCAGCAGCGTAGCCGCAGATACGCAGTATTTT.